This TCR beta chain came from a study of blood T cell repertoires in COVID-19. Background on the study: The samples span acute and convalescent COVID-19 from the United States, Italy and Spain.

The CDR3 spans 11 residues. Trimming pared 1 base from V and 5 bases from J, leaving 5 bases between. CDR1 is GTSNPN and CDR2 is SVGIG in the germline V gene (reference sequence). Authors' methods: Using reference gene primer amplification, nucleated cell counts were estimated. TCRdb's table, derived via immunoSEQ multiplex PCR, lists solely in-frame clones and lacks some. That table is the source of V, J and clone size, and D and trimming were worked out from the DNA. Among about 250,000 clones listed, approximately 86% were seen once. The chain couples TRBV30 to TRBJ2-5; D is ambiguous. The TCR sequence derives from a woman aged 25 to 45 with acute or convalescent COVID-19. The source material was peripheral blood. CDR3 loop: CAWSGAETQYF. In DNA, the CDR3 is TGTGCCTGGAGTGGGGCGGAGACCCAGTACTTC.